Below are 20 T cell receptor beta chains sequenced from a single sample in a study of cytomegalovirus exposure and HLA in healthy donors. Primers included in the PCR were 60 Vbeta and 13 Jbeta primers. Repertoires were generated with immunoSEQ multiplex PCR, while TCRdb's copy carries only in-frame clones and drops some. The sample records over 150,000 clones, 70% to 85% being singletons. The sequenced material came from PBMCs. The source of these receptors is a boy younger than 10 in good health and CMV-seronegative.

On this clone itself: Other DNA sequences in the same sample also yield this CDR3. The J gene is TRBJ1-5, the V gene TRBV18; no reliable D call. This CDR3 has 14 residues. Germline assignment: CDR1 KGHSH and CDR2 LQKENI. V shed 3 bases and J shed 0 bases, with 6 bases lying between them. The CDR3 region has the DNA TGTGCCAGCTCACCCCCTTATAGCAATCAGCCCCAGCATTTT. Translating it yields CASSPPYSNQPQHF.

This chain joins TRBV6-5 and TRBJ2-2, with 7 bases that match TRBD1. The CDR3 covers 15 residues. The V and J ends lost 7 bases and 5 bases, in that order; junction bases with no gene match: 10. Germline lookup yields CDR1 MNHEY and CDR2 SVGAGI. The CDR3 DNA reads as TGTGCCAGCACCTTCTACAGGGGTGGGACCGGGGAGCTGTTTTTT. It translates to CASTFYRGGTGELFF.

DNA of the CDR3: TGTGCCAGCAGCACCAAGGACCCGGACGTGGAGCGGGGGGCTTCTAGCACAGATACGCAGTATTTT. This translates into CASSTKDPDVERGASSTDTQYF. The gene calls are TRBV21-1 and TRBJ2-3; the table's D call TRBD2 went unverified against the DNA. TRBV21-1 is termed a pseudogene. There are 22 residues in the CDR3.

This clone was seen a few times. This chain uses TRBV7-3 with TRBJ2-2; 8 nucleotides agree with TRBD1. Germline V CDR1 and CDR2: SGHTA, FQGTGA. CDR3 length equals 16 residues. Unmatched junction bases numbered 6, after V lost 1 base and J lost 5 bases. Here the CDR3 reads CASSLIGQGQTGELFF. The CDR3 coding sequence is TGTGCCAGCAGCTTAATCGGACAGGGTCAGACCGGGGAGCTGTTTTTT.

This clone has just one count. This chain links TRBV29-1 with TRBJ1-2; D remains ambiguous. V was pared by 7 bases and J by 4 bases, with 19 bases between. Germline assignment: CDR1 SQVTM and CDR2 ANQGSEA. CDR3 size: 14 residues. CDR3: CSAVGETLGYGYTF. CDR3 sequence (DNA): TGCAGCGCCGTTGGTGAGACTCTCGGCTATGGCTACACCTTC.

CDR3 residues: CASSQVLGQGSYEQYF. The CDR3 DNA reads as TGCGCCAGCAGCCAAGTTCTGGGACAGGGGTCCTACGAGCAGTACTTC. The chain has TRBV4-1 and TRBJ2-7; TRBD1 matches at 10 bases. Germline values: CDR1 MGHRA, CDR2 YSYEKL. V trimming: 1 base; J trimming: 1 base; junction bases outside the gene matches: 4. The CDR3 is 16 amino acids.

The CDR3 nucleotides are TGTGCCAGCAGCCAAGTATTGAGCTCCTACAATGAGCAGTTCTTC. Translation: CASSQVLSSYNEQFF. V gene TRBV11-3 combines with J gene TRBJ2-1, with D unclear. The CDR3 runs 15 residues. CDR1 and CDR2 from the germline V gene are SGHNT and YENEEA. Trimming removed 5 bases at V and 0 bases at J, with 11 bases between.

The V call is TRBV7-2, the J call TRBJ2-7; 9 bases align to TRBD1. Germline lookup yields CDR1 SGHTA and CDR2 FQGNSA. V was clipped by 6 bases and J by 4 bases; unmatched bases: 10. The CDR3 consists of 15 residues. The DNA of the CDR3 is TGTGCCAGCAGTACTACCGGGACAGGGCCTTACGAGCAGTACTTC. It yields the protein CASSTTGTGPYEQYF.

V and J are TRBV7-6 and TRBJ1-2; D possibly corresponds to TRBD1 (5 bases). There are 18 residues in the CDR3. Per germline, CDR1 SGHVS and CDR2 FNYEAQ. The V and J ends lost 1 base and 0 bases respectively, with 18 bases between them. The CDR3 region is CASSLDGRGTITNYGYTF. The CDR3 nucleotides read TGTGCCAGCAGCTTAGATGGGAGGGGTACTATTACTAACTATGGCTACACCTTC. The full variable domain, with the rest looked up from reference TRBV7-6 and TRBJ1-2, is GAGVSQSPRYKVTKRGQDVALRCDPISGHVSLYWYRQALGQGPEFLTYFNYEAQQDKSGLPNDRFSAERPEGSISTLTIQRTEQRDSAMYRCASSLDGRGTITNYGYTFGSGTRLTVV.

The chain links TRBV23-1 to TRBJ2-5, with 11 bases matching TRBD1. TRBV23-1 is designated an ORF whose function remains uncertain. J gave up 7 bases and V 2 bases, and 15 bases lay outside the gene matches. This CDR3 is 18 amino acids long. The CDR3 sequence: CASSQGDRGWVVCGTQYF. DNA of the CDR3: TGCGCCAGCAGTCAAGGGGACAGGGGGTGGGTGGTTTGCGGGACCCAGTACTTC.

This clone has just a few counts. The chain carries TRBV11-1 and TRBJ2-2, with 8 bases that match TRBD1. V lost 3 bases to trimming and J lost 1 base; unmatched junction nucleotides: 4. In germline, CDR1 is SGHAT, CDR2 FQDESV (reference sequence). The CDR3 totals 16 residues. Here the CDR3 DNA reads TGTGCCAGCAGCTTGAGGACAGGGAGGAACACCGGGGAGCTGTTTTTT. Translating it yields CASSLRTGRNTGELFF.

J is TRBJ2-6 and V is TRBV9, with 11 bases lining up with TRBD2. The CDR3 spans 18 residues. The junction had 5 bases not matched to a gene; V was cut back by 3 bases and J by 0 bases. The V gene's germline CDR1 is SGDLS and CDR2 YYNGEE. The CDR3 DNA sequence: TGTGCCAGCAGCGCTAGCGGGGGGAAGAGCTCTGGGGCCAACGTCCTGACTTTC. This codes for CASSASGGKSSGANVLTF.

This clone showed up just once. This chain uses TRBV7-6 with TRBJ2-7, with 7 nucleotides matching TRBD1. After removal of 5 bases from V and 3 bases from J, the junction contained 10 bases not matched to a gene. The CDR3 is made up of 15 amino acids. Germline CDR1 is SGHVS and CDR2 is FNYEAQ. CDR3 DNA sequence: TGTGCCAGCAGCCCTAGAGGGGGACAGATCTACGAGCAGTACTTC. Its translation: CASSPRGGQIYEQYF.

The chain employs TRBV6-5 and TRBJ2-3, with 7 positions matching TRBD2. The CDR3 contains 15 residues. Germline-derived CDR1 and CDR2 are MNHEY and SVGAGI. With 5 bases clipped from V and 1 base from J, the junction kept 6 bases outside the gene matches. The CDR3 spells CASSRAGFRTDTQYF. The CDR3 nucleotides read TGTGCCAGCAGTAGAGCGGGGTTCCGCACAGATACGCAGTATTTT.

V gene TRBV19 combines with J gene TRBJ1-6; tentative D call: TRBD1 (5 bases). V was trimmed by 7 bases and J by 5 bases, leaving 15 bases between them. Germline CDR1 and CDR2: LNHDA and SQIVND (reference sequence). The length of the CDR3 is 15 residues. CDR3 bases: TGTGCCAGTAATTCTCAGGGATTCAATAATTCACCCCTCCACTTT. Residues: CASNSQGFNNSPLHF.

The chain uses TRBV7-2 and TRBJ2-7, with D tentatively TRBD1 (5 bases). The V gene's germline CDR1 is SGHTA and CDR2 FQGNSA. The V end lost 4 bases, the J end lost 8 bases, and 15 bases lay between the germline ends. The CDR3 is 13 amino acids. The CDR3 is CASSSTQGVKQYF. DNA for the CDR3: TGTGCCAGCAGCTCGACCCAAGGGGTAAAGCAGTACTTC.

The V call is TRBV6-5, the J call TRBJ1-2; D is unresolved. This CDR3 comprises 13 residues. CDR1 is MNHEY and CDR2 is SVGAGI in the germline V gene. The germline V and J ends were trimmed by 2 bases and 2 bases, with 6 bases remaining between them. The CDR3 nucleotides read TGTGCCAGCAGTTACGACACCAACTATGGCTACACCTTC. Residues: CASSYDTNYGYTF.

The chain links TRBV2 to TRBJ2-3, with 11 bases aligning to TRBD2. This CDR3 contains 15 residues. Trimming at V came to 5 bases and at J to 6 bases, leaving 7 bases not matched to a gene. In germline, CDR1 is SNHLY, CDR2 FYNNEI. CDR3 protein: CASSFSGGAGDTQYF. The CDR3 DNA follows: TGTGCCAGCAGTTTTAGCGGGGGGGCCGGGGATACGCAGTATTTT.

This chain connects TRBV9 to TRBJ2-1; D is uncertain. CDR1 is SGDLS and CDR2 is YYNGEE in the germline V gene. The CDR3 contains 15 residues. Trimming took off 4 bases at V and 4 bases at J, with 15 bases between the two ends. CDR3 loop: CASSWAPLSYNEQFF. In DNA form, the CDR3 reads TGTGCCAGCAGCTGGGCTCCTCTTTCATACAATGAGCAGTTCTTC.

The gene calls are TRBV7-9 and TRBJ2-5; D is perhaps TRBD2 (6 bases). V gave up 2 bases and J gave up 4 bases, with 14 bases separating them. The CDR3 consists of 15 residues. Looked up from germline, CDR1 is SEHNR and CDR2 is FQNEAQ (reference sequence). CDR3 sequence reads: CASSLFGGVGETQYF. The CDR3 DNA is TGTGCCAGCAGCTTATTCGGCGGGGTAGGAGAGACCCAGTACTTC. Supplemented by reference TRBV7-9 and TRBJ2-5, the full variable domain reads DTGVSQNPRHKITKRGQNVTFRCDPISEHNRLYWYRQTLGQGPEFLTYFQNEAQLEKSRLLSDRFSAERPKGSFSTLEIQRTEQGDSAMYLCASSLFGGVGETQYFGPGTRLLVL.